The subject of this entry is one T cell receptor (beta chain). At one end, the junction sequence differs from germline, possibly due to a read error. Measured with immunoSEQ multiplex PCR; TCRdb has only the in-frame clones, and not every one. This table has around 70,000 clones, over 80% appearing once. CDR1 and CDR2 (germline): SEHNR, FQNEAQ (reference sequence). The CDR3 sequence is 14 residues long. The source of the sample is a study of cytomegalovirus exposure and HLA in healthy donors. The chain joins TRBV7-9 to TRBJ2-7; 7 bases line up with TRBD1. The receptor's source is a man aged 18 to 29 in good health and CMV-seronegative. Sequencing input: PBMCs. CDR3 DNA: TGTGCCAGCAGCTTCGGGACAGCCTCCCACGAGCAGTACTTC. Its protein product is CASSFGTASHEQYF.